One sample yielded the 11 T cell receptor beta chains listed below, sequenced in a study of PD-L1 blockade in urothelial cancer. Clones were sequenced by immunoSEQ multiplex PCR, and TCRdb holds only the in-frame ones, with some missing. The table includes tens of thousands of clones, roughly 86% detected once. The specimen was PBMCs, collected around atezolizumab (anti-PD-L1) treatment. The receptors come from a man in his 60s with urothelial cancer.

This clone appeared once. The CDR3 loop reads CASSLWGLAGNTGELFF. Here the CDR3 DNA reads TGTGCCAGCAGTTTATGGGGACTAGCGGGCAACACCGGGGAGCTGTTTTTT. The rearrangement joins TRBV28 to TRBJ2-2, with 12 nucleotides matching TRBD2. The CDR3 has 17 amino acids. Losses at the gene ends were 0 bases for V and 2 bases for J; bases not matched to a gene: 1. The germline V gene has CDR1 MDHEN and CDR2 SYDVKM.

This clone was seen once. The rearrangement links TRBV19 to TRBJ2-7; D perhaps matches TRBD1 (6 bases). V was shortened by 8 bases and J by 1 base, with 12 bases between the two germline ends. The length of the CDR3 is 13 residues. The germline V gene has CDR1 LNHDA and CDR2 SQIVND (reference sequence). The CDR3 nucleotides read TGTGCCAGTTCCTCCGGACAGTCCTACGAGCAGTACTTC. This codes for CASSSGQSYEQYF.

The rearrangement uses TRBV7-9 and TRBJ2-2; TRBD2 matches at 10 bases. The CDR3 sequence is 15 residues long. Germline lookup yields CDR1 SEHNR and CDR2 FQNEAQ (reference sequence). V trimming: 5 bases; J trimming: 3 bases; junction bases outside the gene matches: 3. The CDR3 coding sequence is TGTGCCAGCAGCCAAAGCGGGGGGGACACCGGGGAGCTGTTTTTT. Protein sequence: CASSQSGGDTGELFF.

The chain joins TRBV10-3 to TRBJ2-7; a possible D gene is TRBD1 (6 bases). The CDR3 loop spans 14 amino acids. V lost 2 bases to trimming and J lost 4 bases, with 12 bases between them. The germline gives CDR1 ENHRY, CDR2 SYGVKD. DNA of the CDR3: TGTGCCATCAGTGAGCTAGTCAGGGGATACGAGCAGTACTTC. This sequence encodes CAISELVRGYEQYF.

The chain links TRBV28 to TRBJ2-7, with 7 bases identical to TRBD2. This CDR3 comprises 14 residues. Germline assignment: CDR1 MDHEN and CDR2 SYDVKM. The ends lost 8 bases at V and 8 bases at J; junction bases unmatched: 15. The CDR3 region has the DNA TGTGCCAGCGCTTCGGGAGGAGGTTTAGGGAAGCAGTACTTC. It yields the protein CASASGGGLGKQYF. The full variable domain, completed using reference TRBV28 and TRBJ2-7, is DVKVTQSSRYLVKRTGEKVFLECVQDMDHENMFWYRQDPGLGLRLIYFSYDVKMKEKGDIPEGYSVSREKKERFSLILESASTNQTSMYLCASASGGGLGKQYFGPGTRLTVT.

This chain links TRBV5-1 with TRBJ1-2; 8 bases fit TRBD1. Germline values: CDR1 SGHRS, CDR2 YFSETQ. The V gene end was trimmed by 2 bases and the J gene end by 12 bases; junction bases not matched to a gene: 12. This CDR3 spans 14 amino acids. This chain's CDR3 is CASSFRSSDRANTF. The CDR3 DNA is TGCGCCAGCAGCTTTAGGTCGTCGGACAGGGCGAACACCTTC.

This CDR3 is CASSFSGREGEKLFF. DNA for the CDR3: TGTGCCAGCAGCTTTTCGGGCAGGGAAGGTGAAAAACTGTTTTTT. The chain combines TRBV11-2 with TRBJ1-4; TRBD1 is a possible D gene (5 bases). Trimming removed 3 bases at V and 7 bases at J, with 15 bases between. Per germline, CDR1 SGHAT and CDR2 FQNNGV. The CDR3 runs to 15 residues. The full variable domain, completed using reference TRBV11-2 and TRBJ1-4, is EAGVAQSPRYKIIEKRQSVAFWCNPISGHATLYWYQQILGQGPKLLIQFQNNGVVDDSQLPKDRFSAERLKGVDSTLKIQPAKLEDSAVYLCASSFSGREGEKLFFGSGTQLSVL.

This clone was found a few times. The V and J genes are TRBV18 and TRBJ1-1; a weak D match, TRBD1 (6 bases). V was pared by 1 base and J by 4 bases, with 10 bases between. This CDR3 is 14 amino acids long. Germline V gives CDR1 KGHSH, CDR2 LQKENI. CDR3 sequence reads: CASSPRTVPTEAFF. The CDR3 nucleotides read TGTGCCAGCTCACCACGGACAGTCCCCACTGAAGCTTTCTTT.

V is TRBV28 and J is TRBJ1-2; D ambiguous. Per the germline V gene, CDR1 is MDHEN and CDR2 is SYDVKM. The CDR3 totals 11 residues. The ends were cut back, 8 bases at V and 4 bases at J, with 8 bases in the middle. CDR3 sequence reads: CASGHGYGYTF. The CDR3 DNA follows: TGTGCCAGCGGTCACGGCTATGGCTACACCTTC.

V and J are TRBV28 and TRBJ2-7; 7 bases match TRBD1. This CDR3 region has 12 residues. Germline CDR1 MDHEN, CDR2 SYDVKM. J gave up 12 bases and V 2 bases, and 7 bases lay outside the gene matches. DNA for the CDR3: TGTGCCAGCAGTTTAGAGACAGGGTGGTTGTACTTC. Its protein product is CASSLETGWLYF.

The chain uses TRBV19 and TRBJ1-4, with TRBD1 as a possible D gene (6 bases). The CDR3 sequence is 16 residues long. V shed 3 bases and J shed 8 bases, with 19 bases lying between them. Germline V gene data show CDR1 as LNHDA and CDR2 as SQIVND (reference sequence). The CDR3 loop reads CASSMTGGLGLEKLFF. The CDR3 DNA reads TGTGCCAGTAGTATGACGGGGGGGCTCGGTTTGGAAAAACTGTTTTTT.